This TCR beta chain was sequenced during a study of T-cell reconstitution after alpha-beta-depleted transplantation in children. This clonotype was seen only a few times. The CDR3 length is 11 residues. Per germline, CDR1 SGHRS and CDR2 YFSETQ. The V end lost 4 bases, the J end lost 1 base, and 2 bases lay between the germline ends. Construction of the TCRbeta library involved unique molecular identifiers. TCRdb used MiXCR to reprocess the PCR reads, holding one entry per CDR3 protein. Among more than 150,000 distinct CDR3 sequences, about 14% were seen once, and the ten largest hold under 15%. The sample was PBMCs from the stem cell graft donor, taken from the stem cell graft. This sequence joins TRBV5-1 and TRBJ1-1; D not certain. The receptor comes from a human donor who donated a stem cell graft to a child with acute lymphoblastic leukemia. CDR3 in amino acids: CASSQNTEAFF. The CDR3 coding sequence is TGCGCCAGCAGCCAGAACACTGAAGCTTTCTTT.